Presented here are 3 T cell receptor beta chains from one specimen sequenced in a study of blood T cell repertoires in COVID-19. This table comes from immunoSEQ multiplex PCR, and its TCRdb copy is limited to in-frame clones, with some not included. This sample has about 310,000 clones, with 85% to 90% found just once. Sequenced material: peripheral blood. These receptors were taken from a man between 70 and 80 years old with acute or convalescent COVID-19.

The rearrangement joins TRBV27 to TRBJ1-3; 8 nucleotides line up with TRBD1. The CDR3 contains 15 residues. With V trimmed by 6 bases and J by 2 bases, 6 bases remained unmatched. Germline values: CDR1 MNHEY, CDR2 SMNVEV (reference sequence). The DNA for the CDR3 is TGTGCCAGCAGCGTGGACAGGGCTCCTGGAAACACCATATATTTT. Protein sequence: CASSVDRAPGNTIYF.

V and J are TRBV6-4 and TRBJ1-6; the D is unclear. The CDR3 runs 13 residues. CDR1 is MRHNA and CDR2 is SNTAGT in the germline V gene. The V end lost 6 bases, the J end lost 4 bases, and 7 bases lay between the germline ends. The CDR3 loop is CASSDVYNSPLHF. CDR3 sequence (DNA): TGTGCCAGCAGCGACGTATATAATTCACCCCTCCACTTT.

CDR3 coding DNA: TGTGCCAGCAGCGTGGAACCGGGACTAGCGGGATGGCAGTTCTTC. Amino acid sequence: CASSVEPGLAGWQFF. The chain has TRBV9 and TRBJ2-1, with 13 positions matching TRBD2. The V gene's germline CDR1 is SGDLS and CDR2 YYNGEE. The J segment lost 12 bases and the V segment lost 2 bases, leaving 8 bases of the junction unmatched. This CDR3 is built from 15 residues.